Shown below are 13 T cell receptor beta chains from a single sample sequenced in a study of cytomegalovirus exposure and HLA in healthy donors. With 60 Vbeta and 13 Jbeta primers, the PCR was carried out. Some clones are missing from TCRdb's copy, which holds only in-frame ones; the method was immunoSEQ multiplex PCR. The repertoire has about 210,000 clones, around 80% of them found once; the top ten carry 0.4% to 0.6%. Sequenced material: PBMCs. All receptors derive from a boy aged 5-17 years in good health and CMV-seronegative.

The chain has TRBV29-1 and TRBJ2-7, with 7 bases lining up with TRBD1. CDR1 and CDR2 (germline): SQVTM, ANQGSEA. V lost 6 bases to trimming and J lost 3 bases; unmatched junction nucleotides: 11. The CDR3 totals 14 residues. CDR3 in DNA: TGCAGCGTGTCCGGGACAGAGAGCTTCTACGAGCAGTACTTC. It yields the protein CSVSGTESFYEQYF.

CDR3 amino acids: CASGTGSYYGYTF. The CDR3 DNA is TGTGCCAGCGGGACAGGGTCCTACTATGGCTACACCTTC. The rearrangement joins TRBV19 to TRBJ1-2; 9 positions agree with TRBD1. The CDR3 contains 13 residues. The V segment lost 9 bases and the J segment 3 bases; nucleotides outside the gene matches: 5. Germline loops: CDR1 LNHDA, CDR2 SQIVND (reference sequence).

V usage is TRBV5-1 and J usage is TRBJ2-6; tentative D call: TRBD2 (6 bases). Germline V gene lookup returns CDR1 SGHRS and CDR2 YFSETQ. With 0 bases removed from V and 6 bases from J, the gap between germline ends came to 10 bases. The CDR3 is 15 amino acids. CDR3: CASSLVGGAANVLTF. In DNA form, the CDR3 reads TGCGCCAGCAGCTTGGTCGGCGGGGCGGCCAACGTCCTGACTTTC.

DNA for the CDR3: TGCGCCAGCAGCCCGGGACTCCTTTACACTGAAGCTTTCTTT. It codes for CASSPGLLYTEAFF. V gene TRBV5-1 combines with J gene TRBJ1-1; a possible D gene is TRBD1 (5 bases). The CDR3 covers 14 residues. V gave up 4 bases and J gave up 3 bases, with 13 bases separating them. Germline values: CDR1 SGHRS, CDR2 YFSETQ.

This chain links TRBV9 with TRBJ2-1; 9 bases line up with TRBD2. Germline CDR1 and CDR2: SGDLS and YYNGEE. The CDR3 contains 14 residues. The trim removed 2 bases at V and 7 bases at J, leaving 4 bases unmatched. The CDR3 loop is CASSVSGRWNEQFF. The CDR3 DNA sequence: TGTGCCAGCAGCGTCAGCGGGAGGTGGAATGAGCAGTTCTTC.

This clone was seen more than once but under ten times. The chain links TRBV7-3 to TRBJ2-3, with TRBD2 matching 9 bases. Germline V gene lookup returns CDR1 SGHTA and CDR2 FQGTGA. V trimming: 5 bases; J trimming: 4 bases; junction bases outside the gene matches: 7. This CDR3 is built from 15 residues. This CDR3 is CASSPRRGGPDTQYF. CDR3 nucleotides: TGTGCCAGCAGCCCTAGGCGGGGGGGCCCAGATACGCAGTATTTT.

The rearrangement joins TRBV28 to TRBJ1-2; the D gene is possibly TRBD1 (6 bases). The CDR3 sequence is 14 residues long. The V gene lost 8 bases and the J gene lost 2 bases, with 15 bases spanning the gap. Germline CDR1 MDHEN, CDR2 SYDVKM. The CDR3 region is CASRVGTPNYGYTF. In DNA, the CDR3 is TGTGCCAGCCGAGTTGGGACACCCAACTATGGCTACACCTTC.

Concerning this clone itself: One junction end does not reproduce the germline sequence, and a read error may be involved. The CDR3 region has the DNA TGTTCCAGCAGCTTAGGGGCGGTTCGGACAGGGCGGACCGGGGAGCTGTTTTTT. Translated, it gives CSSSLGAVRTGRTGELFF. This rearrangement joins TRBV7-9 to TRBJ2-2; 8 bases map to TRBD1. From germline, CDR1 is SEHNR and CDR2 FQNEAQ (reference sequence). The CDR3 runs to 18 residues.

This chain connects TRBV11-2 to TRBJ1-1; D uncertain. The ends were cut back, 5 bases at V and 7 bases at J, with 17 bases in the middle. The CDR3 consists of 14 residues. Germline loops: CDR1 SGHAT, CDR2 FQNNGV. CDR3 sequence reads: CASSGRVRGVEAFF. In DNA, the CDR3 is TGTGCCAGCAGCGGACGGGTCCGGGGAGTTGAAGCTTTCTTT.

The chain's CDR3 is CASSLVGRDSYNEQFF. CDR3 sequence (DNA): TGTGCCAGCAGCTTGGTAGGGAGAGACTCCTACAATGAGCAGTTCTTC. The rearrangement uses TRBV5-4 and TRBJ2-1; possible D gene TRBD2, 5 bases. The CDR3 spans 16 residues. Germline V gene lookup returns CDR1 SGHNT and CDR2 YYREEE (reference sequence). V lost 0 bases to trimming and J lost 0 bases, with 10 bases between them.

The chain uses TRBV10-3 and TRBJ2-7; 8 bases map to TRBD2. V lost 4 bases to trimming and J lost 3 bases; unmatched junction nucleotides: 14. This CDR3 contains 17 residues. Germline lookup yields CDR1 ENHRY and CDR2 SYGVKD. CDR3 protein: CAISGGIYREGFYEQYF. The CDR3 region has the DNA TGTGCCATCAGTGGTGGGATTTACCGGGAGGGCTTCTACGAGCAGTACTTC.

The chain combines TRBV11-2 with TRBJ1-1; 9 nucleotides match TRBD1. CDR3 length: 15 residues. Germline CDR1 SGHAT, CDR2 FQNNGV. Trimming removed 1 base from V and 12 bases from J; junction bases left unmatched: 12. CDR3 nucleotides: TGTGCCAGCAGCTTAGTTTTTGGACAGGGGAGAGTGACTTTCTTT. This codes for CASSLVFGQGRVTFF.

The gene calls are TRBV7-2 and TRBJ2-7; 7 nucleotides line up with TRBD2. The junction had 18 bases not matched to a gene; V was cut back by 6 bases and J by 7 bases. The CDR3 is 16 amino acids. Germline loops: CDR1 SGHTA, CDR2 FQGNSA. The chain's CDR3 is CASRPGGGTLRGEQYF. The CDR3 DNA follows: TGTGCCAGCAGGCCTGGGGGGGGGACTCTCCGAGGAGAGCAGTACTTC.